This TCR beta chain stems from a study of blood T cell repertoires in COVID-19. About the research overall: Samples came from the United States, Italy and Spain, spanning acute and convalescent COVID-19. Nucleic acid was either cDNA or gDNA, and it came from T cells, B-cell-depleted T cells, or PBMCs.

Methods used by the authors: Amplification from reference gene primers served as the basis for estimated nucleated cell counts. Assay: immunoSEQ multiplex PCR; the TCRdb copy retains only in-frame clones and omits some. V and J calls and clone size are given by that table; D and trimming were obtained from the DNA. Among roughly 70,000 clones listed, around 90% were seen once. Enrolled during active infection, Seattle patients were then followed longitudinally. This CDR3 contains 16 residues. Germline-derived CDR1 and CDR2 are MNHEY and SVGAGI. The V and J ends lost 4 bases and 3 bases, in that order; junction bases with no gene match: 8.

This TCR was sampled from a man aged 50-60 years with COVID-19, enrolled during active disease. The sequenced material came from peripheral blood. This chain links TRBV6-5 with TRBJ2-1, with TRBD2 matching over 8 bases. The CDR3 DNA sequence: TGTGCCAGCAGTTCTGATGGGGGACTAGGCTACAATGAGCAGTTCTTC. Amino acid sequence: CASSSDGGLGYNEQFF.